This TCR beta chain was sequenced in a study of T cell responses to AZD1222 COVID-19 vaccine. Study-wide context: Pooling was applied to second doses at about 4 or about 12 weeks. Study-level findings and limits: Spike was spanned by vaccine-associated CD4 TCRs, which were dominant at 160-218 and 743-854. Clonal diversity may have been underestimated, and the donors were mostly white British, with more females than males. Unmutated variant regions reportedly attract nearly half of all spike-specific TCRs.

In this sample, this clone turned up once. As yet, its antigen is unknown. The method was immunoSEQ multiplex PCR; TCRdb's version includes in-frame clones alone and lacks a portion of them. Seen here are roughly 100,000 clones, 75% to 90% observed once, and the top ten hold 26%. V shed 0 bases and J shed 6 bases, with 12 bases lying between them. CDR1 KGHSY and CDR2 FQNENV come from the germline V gene. The CDR3 covers 15 residues. This TCR was recovered from an adult in good health. The V call is TRBV16, the J call TRBJ1-5; weak D call: TRBD1 (5 bases). Sample: peripheral blood, taken on day 0 of AZD1222 vaccination. CDR3 nucleotides: TGTGCCAGCAGCCAATCAACAGGCGCCGGTCAGCCCCAGCATTTT. Translating gives CASSQSTGAGQPQHF.